These 23 T cell receptor beta chains originate from one sample sequenced in a study of blood T cell repertoires in COVID-19. The table came from immunoSEQ multiplex PCR; TCRdb's copy has only in-frame clones and leaves some out. The table has around 170,000 clones, 80% to 90% seen once; the top ten hold about an eighth. The specimen was peripheral blood. The origin of the receptors is a young man with active or convalescent COVID-19.

The chain carries TRBV27 and TRBJ2-1; 12 bases agree with TRBD2. Per germline, CDR1 MNHEY and CDR2 SMNVEV (reference sequence). The J segment lost 1 base and the V segment lost 5 bases, leaving 3 bases of the junction unmatched. The CDR3 extends over 16 amino acids. The CDR3 loop is CASSPGTSGSYNEQFF. The CDR3 region has the DNA TGTGCCAGCAGTCCCGGGACTAGCGGGTCCTACAATGAGCAGTTCTTC.

The chain recombines TRBV10-3 with TRBJ1-2; TRBD1 aligns across 8 bases. V shed 7 bases, J shed 2 bases, and the junction held 3 bases outside the gene matches. Germline-derived CDR1 and CDR2 are ENHRY and SYGVKD. This CDR3 spans 13 amino acids. CDR3 DNA sequence: TGTGCCATCACGGACAGGGTGAACTATGGCTACACCTTC. Protein: CAITDRVNYGYTF.

J is TRBJ2-6 and V is TRBV6-2 or TRBV6-3; 8 bases align to TRBD2. V trimming: 3 bases; J trimming: 5 bases; junction bases outside the gene matches: 12. Germline V gene lookup returns CDR1 MNHEY and CDR2 SVGEGT. The CDR3 has 18 amino acids. Here the CDR3 reads CASSYRGYGGERANVLTF. DNA of the CDR3: TGTGCCAGCAGTTATAGAGGCTACGGGGGGGAAAGGGCCAACGTCCTGACTTTC.

The chain employs TRBV27 and TRBJ2-7; the D gene is possibly TRBD1 (6 bases). Germline CDR1 is MNHEY and CDR2 is SMNVEV (reference sequence). The germline V and J ends were trimmed by 6 bases and 3 bases, with 18 bases remaining between them. CDR3 length: 15 residues. CDR3 amino acids: CASRGHTDGSYEQYV. The DNA for the CDR3 is TGTGCCAGCAGGGGACATACGGACGGAAGCTACGAGCAGTACGTC.

The rearrangement links TRBV28 to TRBJ1-5; the D is unclear. The V gene lost 4 bases and the J gene lost 1 base, with 17 bases spanning the gap. Germline values: CDR1 MDHEN, CDR2 SYDVKM. The CDR3 has 17 amino acids. CDR3 sequence (DNA): TGTGCCAGCAGTTCGTCCCGGACTGTGGACAGCAATCAGCCCCAGCATTTT. Amino acid sequence: CASSSSRTVDSNQPQHF.

This clone was found once. This chain links TRBV4-3 with TRBJ1-5; tentatively, D is TRBD1 (6 bases). V was pared by 3 bases and J by 7 bases, with 13 bases between. Germline V CDR1 and CDR2: LGHNA, YSLEER. The CDR3 loop spans 14 amino acids. The CDR3 spells CASSQNRVGQPQHF. The CDR3 DNA follows: TGCGCCAGCAGCCAGAACAGGGTTGGGCAGCCCCAGCATTTT.

V is TRBV6-5 and J is TRBJ2-7; 12 positions agree with TRBD1. The CDR3 sequence is 15 residues long. Germline values: CDR1 MNHEY, CDR2 SVGAGI. Trimming at V came to 7 bases and at J to 1 base, leaving 5 bases not matched to a gene. The CDR3 DNA reads TGTGCCAGCATTGGGACAGGGGGCTTATCCTACGAGCAGTACGTC. Its protein is CASIGTGGLSYEQYV.

The CDR3 loop reads CASSISGRNTGELFF. CDR3 nucleotide sequence: TGTGCCAGCAGCATTAGCGGGCGGAACACCGGGGAGCTGTTTTTT. The chain is built from TRBV6-4 and TRBJ2-2; 7 bases align to TRBD2. Germline CDR1 reads MRHNA; CDR2 reads SNTAGT. CDR3 length equals 15 residues. V trimming: 6 bases; J trimming: 1 base; junction bases outside the gene matches: 5.

The chain has TRBV5-4 and TRBJ2-7; unclear D gene. V was cut by 0 bases and J by 2 bases, with 9 bases left in between. Germline V gene sequence: CDR1 SGHNT, CDR2 YYREEE (reference sequence). The CDR3 has 14 residues. The chain's CDR3 is CASSLEPGPYEQYV. The CDR3 region has the DNA TGTGCCAGCAGCTTGGAGCCAGGCCCCTACGAGCAGTACGTC.

The rearrangement uses TRBV6-5 and TRBJ2-7; TRBD2 agrees at 12 bases. CDR3 length: 15 residues. Germline V gene data show CDR1 as MNHEY and CDR2 as SVGAGI. V shed 4 bases and J 4 bases; nucleotides not matched to a gene: 5. CDR3 coding DNA: TGTGCCAGCAGTTCCCGACTAGCGGGAGTGTACGAGCAGTACTTC. Its translation: CASSSRLAGVYEQYF.

The chain carries TRBV11-2 and TRBJ1-6; D is undetermined. V was shortened by 0 bases and J by 14 bases, with 20 bases between the two germline ends. Germline V CDR1 and CDR2: SGHAT, FQNNGV. This CDR3 has 16 residues. The CDR3 DNA is TGTGCCAGCAGCTTAGAAGCCCGAACGGGGTATAGCACCCTCCACTTT. Residues: CASSLEARTGYSTLHF.

This clone was observed a handful of times. The chain recombines TRBV11-1 with TRBJ2-3, with no clear D. The CDR3 sequence is 13 residues long. The germline CDR1 and CDR2 sequences are SGHAT and FQDESV (reference sequence). V was clipped by 7 bases and J by 6 bases, with 14 bases between them. CDR3 in amino acids: CASIIDVRDTQYF. The CDR3 bases are TGTGCCAGCATTATTGATGTCCGGGATACGCAGTATTTT.

DNA of the CDR3: TGTGCCAGCAGTTATTCAGGGCTGGATACGCAGTATTTT. It translates to CASSYSGLDTQYF. The rearrangement links TRBV7-8 to TRBJ2-3; maybe TRBD1 (5 bases). The CDR3 runs 13 residues. The V end lost 6 bases, the J end lost 6 bases, and 13 bases lay between the germline ends. Looked up from germline, CDR1 is SGHVS and CDR2 is FQNEAQ. The complete variable domain, with remaining parts taken from reference TRBV7-8 and TRBJ2-3, reads GAGVSQSPRYKVAKRGQDVALRCDPISGHVSLFWYQQALGQGPEFLTYFQNEAQLDKSGLPSDRFFAERPEGSVSTLKIQRTQQEDSAVYLCASSYSGLDTQYFGPGTRLTVL.

V and J are TRBV19 and TRBJ1-4; TRBD1 matches at 9 bases. The CDR3 extends over 18 amino acids. Germline CDR1 is LNHDA and CDR2 is SQIVND (reference sequence). The V gene end was trimmed by 0 bases and the J gene end by 7 bases; junction bases not matched to a gene: 12. The CDR3 is CASSIDGVRGTGTEKLFF. CDR3 nucleotide sequence: TGTGCCAGTAGTATAGATGGTGTAAGAGGGACAGGGACTGAAAAACTGTTTTTT.

This chain links TRBV11-2 with TRBJ2-1, with 9 nucleotides matching TRBD1. The CDR3 has 15 residues. Germline CDR1 and CDR2: SGHAT and FQNNGV. V lost 5 bases to trimming and J lost 8 bases; unmatched junction nucleotides: 10. The CDR3 DNA reads as TGTGCCAGCAGCCGGGACAGGGAGGGCTCCGATGAGCAGTTCTTC. It codes for CASSRDREGSDEQFF.

This clone was observed once. CDR3 nucleotide sequence: TGTGCCAGTACCGTCAGCGGGAGTAGTACAGATACGCAGTATTTT. It yields the protein CASTVSGSSTDTQYF. The chain employs TRBV19 and TRBJ2-3; 8 bases match TRBD2. From germline, CDR1 is LNHDA and CDR2 SQIVND (reference sequence). The CDR3 is 15 amino acids. After removal of 7 bases from V and 3 bases from J, the junction contained 9 bases not matched to a gene.

The chain has TRBV5-4 and TRBJ1-2, with D maybe TRBD1 (6 bases). The V gene's germline CDR1 is SGHNT and CDR2 YYREEE (reference sequence). The V and J ends lost 0 bases and 4 bases respectively, with 16 bases between them. CDR3 length: 16 amino acids. The CDR3 is CASSLGTAGIIYGYTF. The DNA for the CDR3 is TGTGCCAGCAGCTTGGGGACAGCAGGGATTATCTATGGCTACACCTTC.

This chain joins TRBV6-5 and TRBJ1-2, with 8 bases identical to TRBD1. The CDR3 is 16 residues long. Per the germline V gene, CDR1 is MNHEY and CDR2 is SVGAGI. V lost 2 bases, J lost 2 bases, and 7 bases stayed unmatched. This CDR3 reads CASSYAQGGKNYGYTF. The CDR3 DNA reads TGTGCCAGCAGTTACGCACAGGGGGGGAAAAACTATGGCTACACCTTC.

This clone appeared a single time. The rearrangement uses TRBV30 and TRBJ1-2; possibly TRBD1 for D (6 bases). V lost 1 base, J lost 3 bases, and 6 bases lay in between. This CDR3 comprises 12 residues. Germline V CDR1 and CDR2: GTSNPN, SVGIG (reference sequence). Here the CDR3 reads CAWSGGHYGYTF. CDR3 in DNA: TGTGCCTGGAGTGGGGGGCACTATGGCTACACCTTC.

The CDR3 DNA follows: TGTGCCAGCTCACCGAAACCTCGACAGGGGTCAGACACCGGGGAGCTGTTTTTT. Its protein is CASSPKPRQGSDTGELFF. The chain employs TRBV18 and TRBJ2-2, with 8 nucleotides matching TRBD1. V dropped 3 bases and J dropped 3; count of bases not matched to a gene: 12. The germline gives CDR1 KGHSH, CDR2 LQKENI. The CDR3 has 18 amino acids.

This sequence joins TRBV27 and TRBJ2-5; 8 nucleotides align to TRBD1. With 1 base clipped from V and 6 bases from J, the junction kept 16 bases outside the gene matches. The CDR3 spans 18 residues. In germline, CDR1 is MNHEY, CDR2 SMNVEV (reference sequence). Here the CDR3 reads CASSLYPDRAGPEKTQYF. The CDR3 DNA follows: TGTGCCAGCAGTTTATACCCGGACAGGGCGGGCCCAGAAAAGACCCAGTACTTC.

This chain joins TRBV3-1 (or the pseudogene TRBV3-2) and TRBJ1-1; no clear D gene. This CDR3 has 13 amino acids. V was clipped by 0 bases and J by 3 bases, with 5 bases between them. The germline CDR1 and CDR2 sequences are LGHDT and YNNKEL (reference sequence). The CDR3 sequence: CASSQDQDTEAFF. Written as DNA, the CDR3 is TGTGCCAGCAGCCAAGACCAGGACACTGAAGCTTTCTTT.

This clone was counted between two and nine times. The chain's CDR3 is CASRIYFENTGELFF. In nucleotides, the CDR3 is TGTGCCAGTAGGATCTACTTCGAGAACACCGGGGAGCTGTTTTTT. The rearrangement joins TRBV19 to TRBJ2-2; D ambiguous. Germline V gives CDR1 LNHDA, CDR2 SQIVND (reference sequence). The CDR3 sequence is 15 residues long. The germline V and J ends were trimmed by 6 bases and 1 base, with 12 bases remaining between them.